This T cell receptor (beta chain) was retrieved from a study of blood T cell repertoires in COVID-19. Overall study: Samples representing acute and convalescent COVID-19 were sourced from the United States, Italy and Spain. The analysed material was cDNA or gDNA that came from T cells, B-cell-depleted T cells, or PBMCs.

The CDR3 runs to 14 residues. Trimming at V came to 5 bases and at J to 5 bases, leaving 7 bases not matched to a gene. CDR1 and CDR2 from the germline V gene are SGHAT and FQNNGV. Original handling: The assay estimated nucleated cells by amplifying reference gene primers. Libraries were prepared by immunoSEQ multiplex PCR; TCRdb keeps only in-frame clonotypes and omits some of them. V, J and clone size derive from that table, while D and trimming were established from the DNA sequence. Of around 270,000 clones listed, roughly 90% are singletons. Sequences were obtained from peripheral blood. V is TRBV11-2 and J is TRBJ2-7, with 9 bases that match TRBD1. The receptor's source is a man between 35 and 55 years old with acute or convalescent COVID-19. CDR3 nucleotides: TGTGCCAGCAGCGGGGGACAGGGTGGCGACGAGCAGTACTTC. It codes for CASSGGQGGDEQYF.